This T cell receptor beta chain was recorded in a study of cytomegalovirus exposure and HLA in healthy donors (dated by TCRdb to 2015 to 2018). About the investigation overall: An earlier analysis of 587 of the donors reported about 260 Gb of sequence data and 117 million unique TCR beta sequences obtained from around 190 million T cells. Approximately 300 gigabases of sequencing data and 75 million to 85 million unique TCR sequences made up an early release that covered over 550 HLA-typed donors. Of the roughly 420 genotyped donors, less than 90% were placed in the genetic ancestry cluster associated with self-reported Caucasian donors. The aim of the study was to test whether cataloging public T cell receptors could identify signatures of past pathogen exposure. The study profiled the T cell repertoires of 500 to 800 subjects by immunosequencing and related them to cytomegalovirus serostatus. A separate validation cohort of more than 100 different subjects was used in addition to the roughly 720-subject first cohort. To predict cytomegalovirus infection status, the study brought together high-throughput TCR immunosequencing, statistical association of individual TCRs with disease status, and machine learning. To study patterns of TCR occurrence, a later analysis re-analyzed previously published TCR beta repertoires from under 750 donors and added high-resolution HLA genotyping. In the later analysis, no new phenotypic data were used to find candidate immune exposures; instead, reliance was placed on TCR beta sequences and their occurrence across donors. An earlier analysis of fewer than 750 of the donors used high-throughput TCR beta sequencing to judge whether each TCR beta V gene segment behaved as functional or pseudogenic. Donor age, sex, ethnicity and CMV serostatus were compiled together with the repertoire data. A later genetic analysis used genome-wide SNP genotypes for about 65% of the roughly 700 donors, treating that subset as a discovery cohort. All discovery cohort repertoires had been generated using a single sequencing platform. HLA typing included class I and class II loci at four-digit resolution. Typing coverage differed by locus: A, B, C, DRB1 and DQB1 were typed in about 629-640 donors, DQA1 in 522, DPA1 in around 600, and DPB1 in just under 490. A few DR-DQ haplotypes were treated as single units for association and clustering because of strong linkage in the cohort. Across 300 to 400 genotyped donors of the cohort, an average of roughly 250,000 unique TCR beta nucleotide sequences per donor were sequenced, and approximately 17% of those sequences were non-productive. Study-wide findings and limitations: In this cohort, only TCR beta chains were sequenced, and detectable features were limited by the absence of alpha or paired-chain data. In a later analysis, TCR association rates were found to vary across HLA loci, with the most associated TCRs seen for DRB1 alleles and the fewest for HLA-C alleles. Assigning TCR associations to individual alleles was difficult when HLA alleles, especially DR and DQ, strongly co-occurred. Correlated functional status among segregating V segments might reflect linkage disequilibrium, but an unknown experimental factor could not be ruled out. A later analysis reported that several top co-occurrence clusters appeared linked to parvovirus B19, influenza, CMV and Epstein-Barr virus. A few of the identified cytomegalovirus-associated TCR beta chains were confirmed in vitro to be specific for cytomegalovirus antigens. Cytomegalovirus status was reported to be diagnosed by the classifier with high specificity and sensitivity in both the original and validation cohorts. While some public TCRs were present in many individuals, most TCR sequences turned up only very rarely across donors. A total of 150 or so TCR beta chains were listed by the study as associated with cytomegalovirus. Some IMGT-functional V segments, including TRBV6-2 and TRBV6-3, could not be distinguished by the 87-base-pair reads and were therefore excluded. Over 15 rarely observed V segments, including chromosome 9 orphons, were excluded from the earlier analysis of approximately 500 of the donors because counts were too low. V-gene and J-gene trimming of TCR beta chains was associated with a missense DCLRE1C variant in a later genetic analysis, and the association was replicated in an independent cohort. An earlier analysis of approximately 530 of the donors showed that most TCR beta V segments appeared in productive rearrangements either about 87% or about 30% of the time, which broadly matched IMGT annotations. CMV serostatus was the only immune exposure information available for the cohort. A further reported finding was that TCR beta sequences accurately predicted the HLA-A and HLA-B alleles for most subjects in the first cohort. Because HLA typing was missing for some donors at each locus, association tests included only the typed subset. Presence/absence analyses assumed roughly uniform sequencing depth across donors, an assumption that may not hold. In a later analysis, most CMV-associated TCR beta chains were found to appear HLA-restricted, with HLA associations seemingly driven largely by CMV exposure. The authors suggested that the approach could potentially be extended to other disease states and immunological phenotypes. A later analysis found that HLA-associated TCR beta chains were more clonally expanded and had lower generation probabilities than equally common non-associated chains. According to a later genetic analysis, donors in an Asian-associated ancestry cluster had fewer N-insertions in productive TCRs than the approximately 670-donor mean. A cluster of highly shared sequence variants was judged likely to be a technical artifact of the sequencing pipeline. Specific HLA alleles were associated with over 15,000 TCR beta sequences at a false discovery rate of 0.05 in a later analysis.

In the case of this clone: Its specific antigen is unknown.

Libraries were made using the immunoSEQ multiplex PCR assay. A mixture of 60 forward primers for TCR Vbeta segments and 13 reverse primers for TCR Jbeta segments was used in the multiplex PCR. Amplification of the CDR3 region of rearranged TCR beta genes was performed with a multiplex PCR assay on genomic DNA. Amplified TCR beta libraries were sequenced as 87-base-pair reads on the Illumina HiSeq System. The original pipeline was this. A later analysis tallied roughly 78 million unique TCR beta chains across the approximately 670 repertoires, and around 12 million of those chains were shared by two or more donors. Raw reads were error-corrected and collapsed into unique sequences with a nearest-neighbor algorithm that merged closely related sequences to remove PCR and sequencing errors. Alignment of CDR3 sequences to IMGT reference sequences was used to assign V, D and J gene segments. Each retained sequence needed at least a six-nucleotide match to both a V gene segment and a J gene segment. Rearrangements were called productive when the CDR3 lacked stop codons and stayed in frame with V and J; all others were non-productive. CDR3 was defined by IMGT convention, running from the second conserved V-encoded cysteine to the conserved J-encoded phenylalanine. Sequences without an unambiguous match to a single V gene segment were excluded from the earlier analysis of a few hundred of the donors. In an earlier analysis of a few hundred of the donors, V segments were called functional above 56.7% productive rearrangements and were called segregating when the between-donor standard deviation exceeded 5%. A statistical classification framework was built to diagnose cytomegalovirus status from the catalog of TCR beta chain sequences. A later analysis assigned V and J genes by comparing TCR nucleotide sequences with IMGT/GENE-DB human TR gene sequences. A later analysis assigned CDR3 sequences and most-parsimonious VDJ recombination scenarios with the TCRdist pipeline. In a later analysis, each TCR beta chain was defined by its CDR3 amino acid sequence together with its V-gene family, and reads without a unique V-gene family were excluded. In a later analysis, 450 to 600 highly shared, low-generation-probability nucleotide sequences were removed to address suspected cross-contamination and a sequencing artifact. In a later analysis, a clonal expansion index for each public chain was calculated from normalized within-repertoire ranks of inferred template counts. Generation probabilities in a later analysis came from a VDJ recombination model fitted to out-of-frame rearrangements, and those results were checked against IGoR. In a later analysis, hypergeometric tests were used to score TCR-TCR, TCR-HLA and TCR-CMV co-occurrence, with a repertoire-size bias correction applied to TCR pairs. A later analysis estimated false discovery rates by permuting HLA or CMV assignments 20 times. In a later analysis, co-occurring TCRs were grouped using DBSCAN, with TCRdist sequence similarity added in when clustering inside HLA-allele-positive subsets. Co-occurrence clustering excluded repertoires with fewer than 30,000 or more than 120,000 public chains, plus five with anomalous nucleotide sharing. Sourced from immuneACCESS, this table was stored by TCRdb with only in-frame sequences that have V and J called. A share of the clones is absent; for the studies checked, an unresolved V gene accounts for under half, and the remainder has no known explanation. That table furnishes V, J and clone size, whereas the DNA furnished D and trimming. For this sample, the table gives roughly 110,000 clones. 6.8% of the sample lies in the top ten.

The cohort consisted of 600 or so healthy bone marrow donors. At the time of sampling, every cohort member was nominally healthy, though immune exposures that went unrecorded were likely present. The donor tested CMV seropositive, placing the donor among the 250 to 350 seropositive members of the cohort. Each donor provided a peripheral blood sample, and peripheral blood mononuclear cells were used for TCR beta sequencing. The Qiagen DNeasy Blood Extraction Kit was used to extract genomic DNA from the blood cell samples. The germline V gene specifies SGDLS as CDR1 and YYNGEE as CDR2. From its cysteine to its phenylalanine, the CDR3 spans 15 amino acids. Of the read, only the CDR3 DNA is kept; its 45 bases are in frame from base 1. At the junction V is shortened by 2 bases and J by 8 bases; bases outside the gene matches: 11.

The material sequenced was PBMCs. This chain joins TRBV9 to TRBJ2-3; the central 7 bases match TRBD2. The sequence was collected from a man aged 35-49 years in good health and CMV-seropositive. The CDR3 sequence is CASSVREFDGSTQYF. The nucleotides are TGTGCCAGCAGCGTGCGGGAGTTCGATGGTTCTACGCAGTATTTT. Reference TRBV9 and TRBJ2-3 genes cover what lies past the CDR3, so the full variable domain is DSGVTQTPKHLITATGQRVTLRCSPRSGDLSVYWYQQSLDQGLQFLIQYYNGEERAKGNILERFSAQQFPDLHSELNLSSLELGDSALYFCASSVREFDGSTQYFGPGTRLTVL.